The clone carrying this TCR beta chain showed up just a few times. Germline CDR1 is SGHRS and CDR2 is YFSETQ. The CDR3 runs 13 residues. With 7 bases clipped from V and 6 bases from J, the junction kept 6 bases outside the gene matches. From the 5' RACE reads, TCRdb called clonotypes with MiXCR, one entry per CDR3 protein. The table lists under 60,000 distinct CDR3 sequences, roughly 28% of them singletons. This sequence originates from a female donor with breast cancer. Input material: naive CD4+ T cells sorted from blood. The subset denotes: naive CD4+ T cells, CD4+CD45RA+CD25-. The chain uses TRBV5-1 and TRBJ2-2, with 7 bases aligning to TRBD2. CDR3 amino acids: CASSGRISGELFF. CDR3 sequence (DNA): TGCGCCAGCTCCGGGAGGATATCCGGGGAGCTGTTTTTT.